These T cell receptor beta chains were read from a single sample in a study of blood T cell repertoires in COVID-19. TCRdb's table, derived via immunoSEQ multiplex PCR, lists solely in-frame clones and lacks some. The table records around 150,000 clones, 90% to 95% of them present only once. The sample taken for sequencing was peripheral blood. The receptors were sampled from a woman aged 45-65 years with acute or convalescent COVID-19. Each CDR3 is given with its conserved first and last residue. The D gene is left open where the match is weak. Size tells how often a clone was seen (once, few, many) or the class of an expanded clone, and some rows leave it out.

CDR3: CASSFVRLAGEQFF
DNA: TGTGCCAGCAGCTTTGTTCGCCTAGCGGGCGAGCAGTTCTTC
D: TRBD2
J: TRBJ2-1
size: NA
V: TRBV7-8

CDR3: CSAKQGNYGYTF
DNA: TGCAGCGCGAAACAGGGGAACTATGGCTACACCTTC
D: TRBD1
J: TRBJ1-2
size: NA
V: TRBV29-1

CDR3: CASSALPGLVEQYF
DNA: TGTGCCAGCAGCGCCCTGCCGGGACTAGTCGAGCAGTATTTT
D: TRBD2
J: TRBJ2-3
size: NA
V: TRBV7-9

CDR3: CATSREGSSYEQYF
DNA: TGTGCCACCAGCAGAGAAGGGAGCTCCTACGAGCAGTACTTC
D: NA
J: TRBJ2-7
size: once
V: TRBV15

CDR3: CASSQDYGRGSVTEAFF
DNA: TGCGCCAGCAGCCAAGATTATGGCAGGGGTAGCGTCACTGAAGCTTTCTTT
D: NA
J: TRBJ1-1
size: NA
V: TRBV4-3

CDR3: CASQGSGANVLTF
DNA: TGTGCCAGTCAGGGCTCCGGGGCCAACGTCCTGACTTTC
D: NA
J: TRBJ2-6
size: NA
V: TRBV6-5

CDR3: CASSPGTGYGYTF
DNA: TGTGCCAGTAGTCCCGGGACAGGGTATGGCTACACCTTC
D: TRBD1
J: TRBJ1-2
size: NA
V: TRBV19

CDR3: CASSSFLGQGAYEQFF
DNA: TGTGCCAGCAGCTCTTTCTTGGGACAGGGGGCCTATGAGCAGTTCTTC
D: TRBD1
J: TRBJ2-1
size: NA
V: TRBV7-8

CDR3: CASSLGQLASEQFF
DNA: TGTGCCAGCAGCTTAGGCCAACTAGCCTCCGAGCAGTTCTTC
D: NA
J: TRBJ2-1
size: NA
V: TRBV13

CDR3: CASSAEGAVAGGYTF
DNA: TGTGCCAGCAGCGCCGAAGGGGCCGTCGCCGGGGGCTACACCTTC
D: NA
J: TRBJ1-2
size: NA
V: TRBV9

CDR3: CASSLSRQGDYGYTF
DNA: TGTGCCAGCAGCTTAAGTAGACAGGGGGACTATGGCTACACCTTC
D: TRBD1
J: TRBJ1-2
size: NA
V: TRBV7-6

CDR3: CASSLGTVNEKLFF
DNA: TGTGCCAGCAGCTTAGGGACAGTTAATGAAAAACTGTTTTTT
D: NA
J: TRBJ1-4
size: NA
V: TRBV11-2

CDR3: CASSLRSDMNTEAFF
DNA: TGTGCCAGCTCACTCCGTTCAGACATGAACACTGAAGCTTTCTTT
D: NA
J: TRBJ1-1
size: NA
V: TRBV18

CDR3: CAISEVAGSYEQYF
DNA: TGTGCCATCAGTGAAGTTGCGGGATCCTACGAGCAGTACTTC
D: NA
J: TRBJ2-7
size: NA
V: TRBV10-3

CDR3: CASSLGGGQAPTEAFF
DNA: TGTGCCAGCAGCCTAGGGGGGGGACAGGCACCCACTGAAGCTTTCTTT
D: TRBD1
J: TRBJ1-1
size: NA
V: TRBV7-2

CDR3: CAWSLAGGGNQPQHF
DNA: TGTGCCTGGAGTTTGGCCGGGGGAGGCAATCAGCCCCAGCATTTT
D: NA
J: TRBJ1-5
size: NA
V: TRBV30

CDR3: CASSQGDRPYEQYF
DNA: TGCGCCAGCAGCCAGGGGGACAGACCCTACGAGCAGTACTTC
D: TRBD1
J: TRBJ2-7
size: NA
V: TRBV5-1

CDR3: CASSLSGGAGYGYTF
DNA: TGTGCCAGCAGTTTATCTGGGGGCGCTGGCTATGGCTACACCTTC
D: NA
J: TRBJ1-2
size: NA
V: TRBV28

CDR3: CASSDPVLWQPQHF
DNA: TGTGCCAGCAGTGACCCGGTGTTGTGGCAGCCCCAGCATTTT
D: NA
J: TRBJ1-5
size: NA
V: TRBV6-1

CDR3: CAWSVRSGGRTADTQYF
DNA: TGTGCCTGGAGTGTACGTTCGGGGGGCCGGACGGCAGATACGCAGTATTTT
D: NA
J: TRBJ2-3
size: NA
V: TRBV30

CDR3: CASSQSPSGRSSYEQYF
DNA: TGCGCCAGCAGTCAATCTCCTAGCGGGAGGTCGTCCTACGAGCAGTACTTC
D: TRBD2
J: TRBJ2-7
size: NA
V: TRBV23-1

CDR3: CASSSQDKMFF
DNA: TGTGCCAGCAGTTCACAGGACAAGATGTTTTTT
D: NA
J: TRBJ1-4
size: NA
V: TRBV28

CDR3: CASSLVGGGWSTGELFF
DNA: TGTGCCAGCAGCTTGGTGGGGGGAGGGTGGAGCACCGGGGAGCTGTTTTTT
D: TRBD2
J: TRBJ2-2
size: NA
V: TRBV5-4

CDR3: CAWSVNRAGGELFF
DNA: TGTGCCTGGAGTGTAAACAGGGCCGGCGGGGAGCTGTTTTTT
D: NA
J: TRBJ2-2
size: NA
V: TRBV30